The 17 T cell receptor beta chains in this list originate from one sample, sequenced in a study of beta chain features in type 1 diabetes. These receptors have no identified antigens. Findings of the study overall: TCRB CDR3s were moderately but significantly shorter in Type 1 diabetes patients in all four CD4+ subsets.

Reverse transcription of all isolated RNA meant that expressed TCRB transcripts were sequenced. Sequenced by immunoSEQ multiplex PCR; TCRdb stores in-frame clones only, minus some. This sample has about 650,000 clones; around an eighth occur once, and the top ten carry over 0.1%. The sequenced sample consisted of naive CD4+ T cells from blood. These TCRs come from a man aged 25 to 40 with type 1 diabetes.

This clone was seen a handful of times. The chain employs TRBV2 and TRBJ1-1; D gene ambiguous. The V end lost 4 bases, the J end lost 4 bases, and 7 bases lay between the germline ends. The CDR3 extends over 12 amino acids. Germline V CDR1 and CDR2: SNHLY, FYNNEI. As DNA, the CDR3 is TGTGCCAGCAGTGTAGGGCTCACTGAAGCTTTCTTT. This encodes CASSVGLTEAFF. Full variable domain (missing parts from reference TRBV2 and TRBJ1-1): EPEVTQTPSHQVTQMGQEVILRCVPISNHLYFYWYRQILGQKVEFLVSFYNNEISEKSEIFDDQFSVERPDGSNFTLKIRSTKLEDSAMYFCASSVGLTEAFFGQGTRLTVV.

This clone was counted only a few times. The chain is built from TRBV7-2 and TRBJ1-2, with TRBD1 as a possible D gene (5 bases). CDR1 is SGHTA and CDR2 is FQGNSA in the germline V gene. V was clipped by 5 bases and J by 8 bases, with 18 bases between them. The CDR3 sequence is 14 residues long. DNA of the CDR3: TGTGCCAGCAGCCAGGAGTGGACATGGTGGGGCTACACCTTC. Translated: CASSQEWTWWGYTF.

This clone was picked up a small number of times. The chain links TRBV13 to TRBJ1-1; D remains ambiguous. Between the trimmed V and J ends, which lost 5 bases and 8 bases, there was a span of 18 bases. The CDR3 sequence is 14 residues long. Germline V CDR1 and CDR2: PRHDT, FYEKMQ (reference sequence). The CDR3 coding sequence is TGTGCCAGCAGCATCCGGACCCTTAACCGGGAAGCTTTCTTT. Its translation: CASSIRTLNREAFF.

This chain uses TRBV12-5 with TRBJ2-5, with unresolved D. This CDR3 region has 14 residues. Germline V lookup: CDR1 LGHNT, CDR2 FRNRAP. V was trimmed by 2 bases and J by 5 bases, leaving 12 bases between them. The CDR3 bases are TGTGCTAGTGGTTTGTCCCAGATAACGGAGACCCAGTACTTC. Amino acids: CASGLSQITETQYF.

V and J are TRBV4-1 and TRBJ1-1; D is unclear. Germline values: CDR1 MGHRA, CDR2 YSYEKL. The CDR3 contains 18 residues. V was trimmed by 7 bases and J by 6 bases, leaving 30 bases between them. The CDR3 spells CASTPTESTIRPQSEAFF. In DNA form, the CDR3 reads TGCGCCAGCACGCCGACGGAGTCAACTATTCGCCCTCAGTCTGAAGCTTTCTTT.

The CDR3, as DNA: TGTGCCAGCAACCCTCCCGGGACATTTAACTCCTACGAGCAGTACTTC. This translates into CASNPPGTFNSYEQYF. V is TRBV28 and J is TRBJ2-7, with D possibly matching TRBD1 (6 bases). The V end lost 7 bases, the J end lost 0 bases, and 19 bases lay between the germline ends. Germline V gives CDR1 MDHEN, CDR2 SYDVKM. The CDR3 consists of 16 residues.

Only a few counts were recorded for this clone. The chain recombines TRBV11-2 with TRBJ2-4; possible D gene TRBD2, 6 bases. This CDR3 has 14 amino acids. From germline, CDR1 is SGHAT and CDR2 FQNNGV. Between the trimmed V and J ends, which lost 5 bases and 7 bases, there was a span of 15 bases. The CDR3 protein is CASSLRLGSNIQYF. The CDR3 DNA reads TGTGCCAGCAGCCTCCGACTAGGTTCGAACATTCAGTACTTC.

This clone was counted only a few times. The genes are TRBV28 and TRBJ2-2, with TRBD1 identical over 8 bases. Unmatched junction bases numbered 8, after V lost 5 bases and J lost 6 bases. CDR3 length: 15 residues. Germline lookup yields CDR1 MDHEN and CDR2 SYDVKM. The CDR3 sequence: CASSLQGARSGELFF. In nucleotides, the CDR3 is TGTGCCAGCAGTCTCCAGGGGGCCCGGTCCGGGGAGCTGTTTTTT.

CDR3 bases: TGTGCCAGCAGCCTCCCGGGACAGACGTACAATGAGCAGTTCTTC. It yields the protein CASSLPGQTYNEQFF. The chain has TRBV5-8 and TRBJ2-1; 7 positions match TRBD1. CDR3 length: 15 amino acids. The V gene's germline CDR1 is SGHTS and CDR2 YDEGEE. V shed 4 bases and J 4 bases; nucleotides not matched to a gene: 8. The complete variable domain, with remaining parts taken from reference TRBV5-8 and TRBJ2-1, reads EAGVTQSPTHLIKTRGQQATLRCSPISGHTSVYWYQQALGLGLQFLLWYDEGEERNRGNFPPRFSGRQFPNYSSELNVNALELEDSALYLCASSLPGQTYNEQFFGPGTRLTVL.

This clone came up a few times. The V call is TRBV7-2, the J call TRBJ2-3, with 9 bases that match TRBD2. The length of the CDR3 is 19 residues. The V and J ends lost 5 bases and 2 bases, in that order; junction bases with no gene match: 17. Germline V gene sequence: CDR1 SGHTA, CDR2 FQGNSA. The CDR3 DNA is TGTGCCAGCAGCCTCACGCGAGCAGCGGGGGGAGTTTACACAGATACGCAGTATTTT. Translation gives CASSLTRAAGGVYTDTQYF.

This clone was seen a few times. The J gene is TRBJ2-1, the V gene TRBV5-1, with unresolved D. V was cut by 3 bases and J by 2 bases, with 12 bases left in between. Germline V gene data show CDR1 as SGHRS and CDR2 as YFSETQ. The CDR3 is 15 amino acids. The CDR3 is CASSSGHSTYNEQFF. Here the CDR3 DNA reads TGCGCCAGCAGCTCCGGGCACAGTACCTACAATGAGCAGTTCTTC.

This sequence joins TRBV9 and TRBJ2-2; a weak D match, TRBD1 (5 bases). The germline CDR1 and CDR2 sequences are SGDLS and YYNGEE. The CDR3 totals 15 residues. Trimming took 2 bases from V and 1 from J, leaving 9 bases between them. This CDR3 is CASSVYGQNTGELFF. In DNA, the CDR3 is TGTGCCAGCAGCGTCTATGGACAGAACACCGGGGAGCTGTTTTTT.

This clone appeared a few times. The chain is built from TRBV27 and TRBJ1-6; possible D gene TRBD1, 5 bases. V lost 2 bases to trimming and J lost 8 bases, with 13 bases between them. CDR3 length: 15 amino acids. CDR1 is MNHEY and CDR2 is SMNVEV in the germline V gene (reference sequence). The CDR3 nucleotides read TGTGCCAGCAGTTTAAGGCAGGGAAGGGATTCACCCCTCCACTTT. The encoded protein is CASSLRQGRDSPLHF.

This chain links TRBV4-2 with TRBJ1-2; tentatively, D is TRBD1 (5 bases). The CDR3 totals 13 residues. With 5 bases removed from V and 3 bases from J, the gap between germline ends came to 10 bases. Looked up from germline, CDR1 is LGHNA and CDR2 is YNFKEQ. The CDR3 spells CASSYRRDYGYTF. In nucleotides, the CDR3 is TGTGCCAGCAGCTACAGGAGGGACTATGGCTACACCTTC.

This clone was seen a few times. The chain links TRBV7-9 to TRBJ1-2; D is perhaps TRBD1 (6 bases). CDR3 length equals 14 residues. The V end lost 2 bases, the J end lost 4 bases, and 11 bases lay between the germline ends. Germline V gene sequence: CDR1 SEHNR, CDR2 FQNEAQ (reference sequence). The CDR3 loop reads CASSLTGSGYGYTF. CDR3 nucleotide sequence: TGTGCCAGCAGCTTAACAGGGAGCGGCTATGGCTACACCTTC.

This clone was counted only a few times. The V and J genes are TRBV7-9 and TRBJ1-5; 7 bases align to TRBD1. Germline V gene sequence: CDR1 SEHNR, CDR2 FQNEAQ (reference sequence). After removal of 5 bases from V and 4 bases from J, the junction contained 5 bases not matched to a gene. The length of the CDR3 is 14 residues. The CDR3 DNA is TGTGCCAGCAGCCGGGGACAGTATAATCAGCCCCAGCATTTT. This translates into CASSRGQYNQPQHF. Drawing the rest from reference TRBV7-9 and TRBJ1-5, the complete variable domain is DTGVSQNPRHKITKRGQNVTFRCDPISEHNRLYWYRQTLGQGPEFLTYFQNEAQLEKSRLLSDRFSAERPKGSFSTLEIQRTEQGDSAMYLCASSRGQYNQPQHFGDGTRLSIL.

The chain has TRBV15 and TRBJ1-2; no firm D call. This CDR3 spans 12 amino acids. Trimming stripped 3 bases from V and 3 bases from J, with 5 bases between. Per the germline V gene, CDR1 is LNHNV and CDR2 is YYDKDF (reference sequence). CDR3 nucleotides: TGTGCCACCAGCAGTAGCTACTATGGCTACACCTTC. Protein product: CATSSSYYGYTF.